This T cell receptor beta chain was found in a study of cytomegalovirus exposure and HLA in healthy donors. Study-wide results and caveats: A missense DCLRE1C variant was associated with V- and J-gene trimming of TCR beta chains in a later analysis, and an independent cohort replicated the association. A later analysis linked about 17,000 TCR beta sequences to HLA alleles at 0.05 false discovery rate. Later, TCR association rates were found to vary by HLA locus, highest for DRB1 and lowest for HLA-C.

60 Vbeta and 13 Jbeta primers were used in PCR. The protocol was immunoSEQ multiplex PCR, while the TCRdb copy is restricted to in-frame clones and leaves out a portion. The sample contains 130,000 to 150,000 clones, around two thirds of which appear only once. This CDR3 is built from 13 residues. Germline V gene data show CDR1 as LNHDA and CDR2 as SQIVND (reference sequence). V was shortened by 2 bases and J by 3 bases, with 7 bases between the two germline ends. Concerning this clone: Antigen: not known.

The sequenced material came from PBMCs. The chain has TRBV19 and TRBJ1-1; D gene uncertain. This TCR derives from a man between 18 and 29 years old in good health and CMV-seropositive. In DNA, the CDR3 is TGTGCCAGTAGTATATACGGAGACACTGAAGCTTTCTTT. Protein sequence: CASSIYGDTEAFF.